The 26 T cell receptor beta chains below were found in one sample sequenced in a study of response to subunit inactivated influenza vaccine. Each CDR3 protein gets one entry after TCRdb re-called the RT-PCR reads with MiXCR. The sample yields approximately 680,000 distinct CDR3 sequences, about 15% seen once. This specimen consisted of PBMCs from blood, obtained 11 to 12 days after vaccination. These receptors originate from a man aged 50-59 years who received an inactivated influenza vaccine.

This clonotype was found a few times. The rearrangement links TRBV28 to TRBJ2-1; tentatively, D is TRBD2 (5 bases). V lost 2 bases to trimming and J lost 3 bases, with 11 bases between them. Germline lookup yields CDR1 MDHEN and CDR2 SYDVKM. The CDR3 runs to 15 residues. CDR3 nucleotide sequence: TGTGCCAGCAGTTTACCCGGGAACTACTACAATGAGCAGTTCTTC. It codes for CASSLPGNYYNEQFF.

In its sample, this clonotype was seen many times. The chain has TRBV10-3 and TRBJ2-5; D possibly corresponds to TRBD2 (5 bases). Germline V gene sequence: CDR1 ENHRY, CDR2 SYGVKD. V was pared by 0 bases and J by 2 bases, with 7 bases between. The CDR3 totals 14 residues. The DNA for the CDR3 is TGTGCCATCAGTGAGTCTTCGGGGCAAGAGACCCAGTACTTC. It yields the protein CAISESSGQETQYF.

The rearrangement uses TRBV28 and TRBJ2-1, with 8 bases lining up with TRBD2. V shed 6 bases and J 3 bases; nucleotides not matched to a gene: 4. The length of the CDR3 is 14 residues. Germline V gene data show CDR1 as MDHEN and CDR2 as SYDVKM. The CDR3 DNA sequence: TGTGCCAGCAGGCTAGCGGGCTACTACAATGAGCAGTTCTTC. This translates into CASRLAGYYNEQFF. The full variable domain, in which reference TRBV28 and TRBJ2-1 provide the parts outside the CDR3, is DVKVTQSSRYLVKRTGEKVFLECVQDMDHENMFWYRQDPGLGLRLIYFSYDVKMKEKGDIPEGYSVSREKKERFSLILESASTNQTSMYLCASRLAGYYNEQFFGPGTRLTVL.

This rearrangement joins TRBV2 to TRBJ2-5; TRBD1 matches at 11 bases. J lost 4 bases, V lost 4 bases, and 11 bases had no gene match. The CDR3 runs to 17 residues. Germline values: CDR1 SNHLY, CDR2 FYNNEI. CDR3 sequence: CASSGLRLGQGAETQYF. As DNA, the CDR3 is TGTGCCAGCAGTGGTCTCCGGCTAGGACAGGGGGCAGAGACCCAGTACTTC. Drawing the rest from reference TRBV2 and TRBJ2-5, the complete variable domain is EPEVTQTPSHQVTQMGQEVILRCVPISNHLYFYWYRQILGQKVEFLVSFYNNEISEKSEIFDDQFSVERPDGSNFTLKIRSTKLEDSAMYFCASSGLRLGQGAETQYFGPGTRLLVL.

This clonotype was observed a handful of times. The rearrangement joins TRBV20-1 to TRBJ2-7; the match to TRBD2 covers 14 bases. V trimming: 6 bases; J trimming: 0 bases; junction bases outside the gene matches: 4. Per germline, CDR1 DFQATT and CDR2 SNEGSKA (reference sequence). This CDR3 contains 15 residues. The CDR3 sequence: CSAGTSGGFSYEQYF. The DNA of the CDR3 is TGCAGTGCCGGGACTAGCGGGGGATTCTCCTACGAGCAGTACTTC.

This clonotype was recorded a few times. The rearrangement joins TRBV5-1 to TRBJ2-7; D remains ambiguous. The germline V and J ends were trimmed by 1 base and 6 bases, with 11 bases remaining between them. The CDR3 covers 13 residues. In germline, CDR1 is SGHRS, CDR2 YFSETQ. The CDR3 sequence is CASSLRVGGEQYF. CDR3 bases: TGCGCCAGCAGCTTGAGGGTAGGTGGCGAGCAGTACTTC.

Regarding this clonotype: A clone one base away is much larger, so this may be a read error. The rearrangement joins TRBV7-3 to TRBJ2-1; D perhaps matches TRBD1 (6 bases). Looked up from germline, CDR1 is SGHTA and CDR2 is FQGTGA. The CDR3 has 13 amino acids. The CDR3 here is CASSPQGYNEQLF. For the CDR3, the DNA is TGTGCCAGCAGCCCACAGGGCTACAATGAGCAGCTCTTC.

There are a few counts of this clonotype. The chain combines TRBV20-1 with TRBJ2-1; D perhaps matches TRBD2 (6 bases). Germline V gene data show CDR1 as DFQATT and CDR2 as SNEGSKA (reference sequence). There are 14 residues in the CDR3. Deletions cut 3 bases from V and 0 bases from J, with 9 bases between. This CDR3 reads CSASSGGSYNEQFF. The CDR3 nucleotides read TGCAGTGCTAGTAGCGGAGGCTCCTACAATGAGCAGTTCTTC.

This clonotype has only a few counts. The J gene is TRBJ2-7, the V gene TRBV7-2; 8 bases map to TRBD2. In germline, CDR1 is SGHTA, CDR2 FQGNSA. CDR3 length: 15 residues. V dropped 1 base and J dropped 2; count of bases not matched to a gene: 4. The chain's CDR3 is CASSLVSGATYEQYF. The CDR3 DNA sequence: TGTGCCAGCAGCTTAGTTAGCGGGGCGACCTACGAGCAGTACTTC. Complete variable domain (other parts from reference TRBV7-2 and TRBJ2-7): GAGVSQSPSNKVTEKGKDVELRCDPISGHTALYWYRQSLGQGLEFLIYFQGNSAPDKSGLPSDRFSAERTGGSVSTLTIQRTQQEDSAVYLCASSLVSGATYEQYFGPGTRLTVT.

The chain recombines TRBV20-1 with TRBJ2-7; tentative D call: TRBD2 (5 bases). This CDR3 has 13 residues. Trimming cost V 5 bases and J 3 bases, with 14 bases left between them. CDR1 and CDR2 (germline): DFQATT, SNEGSKA (reference sequence). The CDR3 sequence: CSAPGLRVYEQYF. Here the CDR3 DNA reads TGCAGTGCTCCTGGACTGAGAGTCTACGAGCAGTACTTC.

This clonotype came up a few times. This chain connects TRBV4-2 to TRBJ2-7, with a possible D match to TRBD2 (5 bases). The germline V gene has CDR1 LGHNA and CDR2 YNFKEQ. The CDR3 is 17 amino acids. V lost 2 bases and J lost 0, with 17 bases in between. In DNA, the CDR3 is TGTGCCAGCAGCCAATTGAGGATAGAGGGAGACTCCTACGAGCAGTACTTC. Protein: CASSQLRIEGDSYEQYF.

The chain uses TRBV11-2 and TRBJ2-5; the D call may be TRBD1 or TRBD2 (5 bases each). Between the trimmed V and J ends, which lost 0 bases and 4 bases, there was a span of 9 bases. Germline CDR1 and CDR2: SGHAT and FQNNGV. This CDR3 is built from 14 residues. CDR3 in amino acids: CASSLEPGRETQYF. The CDR3 bases are TGTGCCAGCAGCTTAGAGCCAGGGAGAGAGACCCAGTACTTC.

This clonotype was found a few times. The rearrangement uses TRBV7-2 and TRBJ2-3; tentative D call: TRBD1 (6 bases). Trimming took off 4 bases at V and 10 bases at J, with 15 bases between the two ends. Germline values: CDR1 SGHTA, CDR2 FQGNSA. This CDR3 contains 13 residues. DNA of the CDR3: TGTGCCAGCAGCTCAAATCCGGGACAAGCGCAGTATTTT. This sequence encodes CASSSNPGQAQYF.

The rearrangement links TRBV2 to TRBJ2-1; D is tentatively TRBD1 or TRBD2 (5 bases each). Germline V CDR1 and CDR2: SNHLY, FYNNEI. V was cut by 6 bases and J by 7 bases, with 13 bases left in between. This CDR3 contains 13 residues. In nucleotides, the CDR3 is TGTGCCAGCAGGATCCGGGACCCAAATGAGCAGTTCTTC. Translation: CASRIRDPNEQFF.

This rearrangement joins TRBV9 to TRBJ2-2; D unclear. This CDR3 contains 12 residues. Germline loops: CDR1 SGDLS, CDR2 YYNGEE. V shed 0 bases and J shed 6 bases, with 3 bases lying between them. In DNA, the CDR3 is TGTGCCAGCAGCGTAGCTGCCGGGGAGCTGTTTTTT. Encoded protein: CASSVAAGELFF. Combining the CDR3 with reference TRBV9 and TRBJ2-2 gives the whole variable domain DSGVTQTPKHLITATGQRVTLRCSPRSGDLSVYWYQQSLDQGLQFLIQYYNGEERAKGNILERFSAQQFPDLHSELNLSSLELGDSALYFCASSVAAGELFFGEGSRLTVL.

The V and J genes are TRBV4-2 and TRBJ2-7; D not resolved. V was trimmed by 0 bases and J by 0 bases, leaving 12 bases between them. The length of the CDR3 is 16 residues. Germline-derived CDR1 and CDR2 are LGHNA and YNFKEQ. In DNA, the CDR3 is TGTGCCAGCAGCCAAGAGCAGTCCTTTAGCTCCTACGAGCAGTACTTC. It is translated as CASSQEQSFSSYEQYF.

The gene calls are TRBV4-2 and TRBJ2-2; the match to TRBD1 covers 10 bases. V dropped 1 base and J dropped 8; count of bases not matched to a gene: 4. CDR1 is LGHNA and CDR2 is YNFKEQ in the germline V gene. The CDR3 spans 15 residues. CDR3 sequence: CASSQVDRGTGELFF. The CDR3 region has the DNA TGTGCCAGCAGCCAAGTGGACAGGGGGACTGGGGAGCTGTTTTTT.

This clonotype has more than one count but fewer than ten. The chain links TRBV19 to TRBJ1-5; D gene uncertain. Deletions cut 5 bases from V and 5 bases from J, with 13 bases between. The length of the CDR3 is 14 residues. CDR1 is LNHDA, CDR2 SQIVND, per germline (reference sequence). The CDR3, as DNA: TGTGCCAGTAGTCCCGGACGGGAACATCAGCCCCAGCATTTT. It specifies CASSPGREHQPQHF.

This chain joins TRBV6-2 or TRBV6-3 and TRBJ2-5; D remains unclear. The CDR3 totals 14 residues. CDR1 and CDR2 (germline): MNHEY, SVGEGT. V was shortened by 2 bases and J by 5 bases, with 12 bases between the two germline ends. The CDR3 region is CASSYTPRGETQYF. CDR3 DNA sequence: TGTGCCAGCAGTTACACACCCAGAGGCGAGACCCAGTACTTC.

This clonotype has more than one count but fewer than ten. The V and J genes are TRBV18 and TRBJ2-1, with D maybe TRBD1 (5 bases). The CDR3 runs to 15 residues. Trimming stripped 4 bases from V and 5 bases from J, with 15 bases between. From germline, CDR1 is KGHSH and CDR2 LQKENI. The CDR3 DNA reads TGTGCCAGCTCACTTGGGCCGACAGAAAACAATGAGCAGTTCTTC. As protein: CASSLGPTENNEQFF.

This clonotype was seen at least ten times. V is TRBV25-1 and J is TRBJ2-1, with 10 bases that match TRBD2. The CDR3 spans 16 residues. Germline CDR1 reads MGHDK; CDR2 reads SYGVNS. J lost 7 bases, V lost 1 base, and 7 bases had no gene match. The DNA of the CDR3 is TGTGCCAGCAGTGAATTTACTCTAGCGGGAGATAATGAGCAGTTCTTC. Translated, it gives CASSEFTLAGDNEQFF.

This chain connects TRBV7-2 to TRBJ2-5, with unresolved D. The V gene's germline CDR1 is SGHTA and CDR2 FQGNSA. This CDR3 is built from 12 residues. Trimming removed 4 bases at V and 1 base at J, with 4 bases between. Here the CDR3 DNA reads TGTGCCAGCAGCTCAACCCAAGAGACCCAGTACTTC. Residues: CASSSTQETQYF.

This clonotype was picked up a small number of times. V and J are TRBV13 and TRBJ2-3; the match to TRBD2 covers 9 bases. The CDR3 loop spans 15 amino acids. Germline CDR1 and CDR2: PRHDT and FYEKMQ (reference sequence). Trimming cost V 6 bases and J 6 bases; bases outside gene matches: 10. The CDR3 here is CASSSVSGSGDTQYF. In nucleotides, the CDR3 is TGTGCCAGCAGTTCAGTTAGCGGGAGCGGCGATACGCAGTATTTT.

This clonotype was counted at least ten times. The CDR3 protein is CSASWRGTGTDTQYF. The CDR3, as DNA: TGCAGTGCTAGCTGGCGCGGGACAGGGACAGATACGCAGTATTTT. J is TRBJ2-3 and V is TRBV20-1, with TRBD1 identical over 9 bases. CDR3 length: 15 residues. The V gene's germline CDR1 is DFQATT and CDR2 SNEGSKA (reference sequence). Trimming removed 3 bases from V and 3 bases from J; junction bases left unmatched: 7.

This clonotype came up many times. The J gene is TRBJ2-1, the V gene TRBV14; TRBD2 might be the D (5 bases). The CDR3 has 13 residues. With 5 bases removed from V and 9 bases from J, the gap between germline ends came to 14 bases. Germline V gene sequence: CDR1 SGHDN, CDR2 FVKESK. The CDR3 reads CASSTPLAFEQFF. The CDR3 DNA reads as TGTGCCAGCAGCACCCCCTTAGCGTTTGAGCAGTTCTTC.

The chain carries TRBV11-2 and TRBJ2-7, with D perhaps TRBD1 (6 bases). The V end was cut by 1 base, the J end by 3 bases, with 10 bases between. Germline CDR1 SGHAT, CDR2 FQNNGV. The CDR3 has 14 residues. The CDR3 reads CASSLVRGIYEQYF. The DNA for the CDR3 is TGTGCCAGCAGCTTAGTTAGGGGGATCTACGAGCAGTACTTC. The full variable domain, with the rest looked up from reference TRBV11-2 and TRBJ2-7, is EAGVAQSPRYKIIEKRQSVAFWCNPISGHATLYWYQQILGQGPKLLIQFQNNGVVDDSQLPKDRFSAERLKGVDSTLKIQPAKLEDSAVYLCASSLVRGIYEQYFGPGTRLTVT.